What follows is one T cell receptor beta chain and its context. Its antigen is unidentified. Relative to the germline gene, one junction end is altered; a read error may explain this. This sample stems from a study of molecular identifiers for immune sequencing clone quantification. General study findings and limits: Jurkat TCR RNA spiked in from one cell reportedly remained identifiable amid around 1 million naive cells. In naive cells, clones above 20 RNA copies held under 1% of molecules, whereas in effector cells they held over 97%.

Germline assignment: CDR1 LNHDA and CDR2 SQIVND (reference sequence). This CDR3 spans 13 amino acids. The use of previously described methods and listed TCR primers produced the bulk TCR libraries. From the PCR reads, TCRdb called clonotypes with MiXCR, one entry per CDR3 protein. This table holds over 50,000 distinct CDR3 sequences, 36% found once. Sequenced material: naive CD8+ T cells from blood, with Jurkat cell RNA spiked in. The subset is: FACS-sorted CD8+CD4-CCR7+CD45RA+ naive T cells. V is TRBV19 and J is TRBJ2-1, with D unclear. The TCR comes from a human donor in good health. Some libraries in this study had Jurkat cell RNA spiked in. The CDR3 DNA reads TGTGCCTGTAGTACCGACCCCTACAATGAGCAGTTCTTC. This encodes CACSTDPYNEQFF.